This T cell receptor (beta chain) came from a study of cytomegalovirus exposure and HLA in healthy donors. Whole-study results and caveats: According to the study, 160 or so TCR beta chains were cytomegalovirus-associated. Most TCR sequences were rare, but some public TCRs occurred in many donors. In a later analysis, TCR beta V- and J-gene trimming was associated with a missense DCLRE1C variant. Judged likely to be a sequencing artifact was a cluster of highly shared sequence variants.

In the case of this clone: Its antigen remains unidentified.

The germline V and J ends were trimmed by 9 bases and 6 bases, with 17 bases remaining between them. Germline V gene sequence: CDR1 MNHEY, CDR2 SVGAGI. The CDR3 has 14 residues. PCR primers comprised 60 Vbeta and 13 Jbeta primers. Some clones are missing from TCRdb's copy, which holds only in-frame ones; the method was immunoSEQ multiplex PCR. This table has approximately 240,000 clones, about 80% appearing once. Sequencing was done on a sample of PBMCs. The chain joins TRBV6-5 to TRBJ2-2; D is possibly TRBD1 (6 bases). This sequence originates from a middle-aged woman in good health and CMV-seronegative. As DNA, the CDR3 is TGTGCCAGTCGGAATACAGGGTCCGCCGGGGAGCTGTTTTTT. The encoded protein is CASRNTGSAGELFF.